The 22 T cell receptor beta chains in this list originate from one sample, sequenced in a study of T cell responses to AZD1222 COVID-19 vaccine. Only in-frame clones appear in the TCRdb table, and some are missing; sequencing was by immunoSEQ multiplex PCR. Of 77,000 or so clones listed, over 75% were seen once; the top ten hold approximately 30%. The sequencing here drew on peripheral blood, taken on day 0 of AZD1222 vaccination. The receptors come from an adult in good health.

The chain couples TRBV5-6 to TRBJ1-5; 7 nucleotides match TRBD1. The CDR3 is made up of 18 amino acids. Germline lookup yields CDR1 SGHDT and CDR2 YYEEEE. After removal of 4 bases from V and 0 bases from J, the junction contained 13 bases not matched to a gene. The CDR3 sequence is CASSARDRNKLSNQPQHF. Written as DNA, the CDR3 is TGTGCCAGCAGCGCCCGGGACAGAAATAAACTTAGCAATCAGCCCCAGCATTTT.

This chain joins TRBV12-5 and TRBJ2-7; the D gene is possibly TRBD1 (6 bases). The CDR3 spans 16 residues. Germline loops: CDR1 LGHNT, CDR2 FRNRAP. V was clipped by 0 bases and J by 1 base, with 13 bases between them. CDR3 DNA sequence: TGTGCTAGTGGTTTGGTACTAACAGGGACGTCCTACGAGCAGTACTTC. Protein sequence: CASGLVLTGTSYEQYF. The variable domain in full, with the rest retrieved from reference TRBV12-5 and TRBJ2-7, is DARVTQTPRHKVTEMGQEVTMRCQPILGHNTVFWYRQTMMQGLELLAYFRNRAPLDDSGMPKDRFSAEMPDATLATLKIQPSEPRDSAVYFCASGLVLTGTSYEQYFGPGTRLTVT.

This clone has a single count. The chain joins TRBV7-8 to TRBJ1-1, with 7 bases fitting TRBD1. The germline V gene has CDR1 SGHVS and CDR2 FQNEAQ. Germline trimming cut 5 bases from V and 4 bases from J; bases unmatched to any gene: 7. There are 14 residues in the CDR3. CDR3 coding DNA: TGTGCCAGCAGCCCTGACAGGGTGGGCACTGAAGCTTTCTTT. Residues: CASSPDRVGTEAFF.

The genes are TRBV18 and TRBJ1-2; 7 bases fit TRBD1. The CDR3 contains 14 residues. With V trimmed by 6 bases and J by 3 bases, 7 bases remained unmatched. Germline CDR1 KGHSH, CDR2 LQKENI. The DNA of the CDR3 is TGTGCCAGCTCCGTGGATCAGGGGGACTATGGCTACACCTTC. Translating it yields CASSVDQGDYGYTF.

V usage is TRBV2 and J usage is TRBJ2-7; 10 bases match TRBD1. This CDR3 has 13 residues. CDR1 and CDR2 from the germline V gene are SNHLY and FYNNEI. The V gene end was trimmed by 7 bases and the J gene end by 7 bases; junction bases not matched to a gene: 7. The CDR3 here is CASTQDRGREQYF. DNA of the CDR3: TGTGCCAGCACCCAGGACAGGGGGAGGGAGCAGTACTTC. Supplemented by reference TRBV2 and TRBJ2-7, the full variable domain reads EPEVTQTPSHQVTQMGQEVILRCVPISNHLYFYWYRQILGQKVEFLVSFYNNEISEKSEIFDDQFSVERPDGSNFTLKIRSTKLEDSAMYFCASTQDRGREQYFGPGTRLTVT.

The gene calls are TRBV12-3 or TRBV12-4 and TRBJ1-1; D uncertain. The CDR3 is 11 amino acids. With 2 bases removed from V and 6 bases from J, the gap between germline ends came to 4 bases. The CDR3: CASSLIAEAFF. The CDR3 coding sequence is TGTGCCAGCAGTTTAATCGCTGAAGCTTTCTTT.

This clone has only a few counts. The chain employs TRBV18 and TRBJ1-6; D may be TRBD1 (5 bases). V was shortened by 3 bases and J by 0 bases, with 12 bases between the two germline ends. Germline V gene sequence: CDR1 KGHSH, CDR2 LQKENI. The CDR3 runs 17 residues. The CDR3 region has the DNA TGTGCCAGCTCACCGGGACTGATGAGCTCCTATAATTCACCCCTCCACTTT. This codes for CASSPGLMSSYNSPLHF. The complete variable domain, with remaining parts taken from reference TRBV18 and TRBJ1-6, reads NAGVMQNPRHLVRRRGQEARLRCSPMKGHSHVYWYRQLPEEGLKFMVYLQKENIIDESGMPKERFSAEFPKEGPSILRIQQVVRGDSAAYFCASSPGLMSSYNSPLHFGNGTRLTVT.

The chain joins TRBV6-4 to TRBJ2-2; no clear D. The CDR3 runs to 13 residues. Trimming shortened V by 3 bases and J by 1 base, and 3 bases separated the two germline ends. Germline V gives CDR1 MRHNA, CDR2 SNTAGT. Here the CDR3 reads CASSDKNTGELFF. The CDR3 DNA reads as TGTGCCAGCAGTGATAAGAACACCGGGGAGCTGTTTTTT.

The chain carries TRBV11-2 and TRBJ2-7, with D possibly being TRBD2 (5 bases). This CDR3 is built from 13 residues. Germline V gene sequence: CDR1 SGHAT, CDR2 FQNNGV. Trimming took off 3 bases at V and 6 bases at J, with 12 bases between the two ends. CDR3 nucleotide sequence: TGTGCCAGCAGCTTTGACATAGGAGGCGAGCAGTACTTC. It yields the protein CASSFDIGGEQYF.

The V call is TRBV28, the J call TRBJ2-6, with D tentatively TRBD1 or TRBD2 (5 bases each). Germline CDR1 and CDR2: MDHEN and SYDVKM. This CDR3 has 16 residues. The V end lost 5 bases, the J end lost 5 bases, and 16 bases lay between the germline ends. The CDR3, as DNA: TGTGCCAGCAGTCCCGGGACGCGTGGTAGGGCCAACGTCCTGACTTTC. Amino acid sequence: CASSPGTRGRANVLTF.

V is TRBV7-2 and J is TRBJ2-6; no reliable D call. Trimming removed 1 base from V and 1 base from J, with 5 bases in between. Germline CDR1 is SGHTA and CDR2 is FQGNSA. The CDR3 has 15 amino acids. This chain's CDR3 is CASSLGPSGANVLTF. For the CDR3, the DNA is TGTGCCAGCAGCTTAGGGCCTTCTGGGGCCAACGTCCTGACTTTC.

The chain recombines TRBV27 with TRBJ2-7, with 7 bases fitting TRBD1. V shed 5 bases and J 1 base; nucleotides not matched to a gene: 11. CDR3 size: 16 residues. Germline V gives CDR1 MNHEY, CDR2 SMNVEV (reference sequence). CDR3 sequence: CASSPSSPGQSYEQYF. The CDR3 nucleotides read TGTGCCAGCAGTCCGAGTAGTCCGGGACAGTCCTACGAGCAGTACTTC.

This chain uses TRBV11-2 with TRBJ1-1, with D uncertain. Trimming pared 3 bases from V and 9 bases from J, leaving 8 bases between. CDR1 and CDR2 (germline): SGHAT, FQNNGV. CDR3 size: 11 residues. The CDR3 loop reads CASSFYEKAFF. The CDR3 region has the DNA TGTGCCAGCAGCTTTTATGAGAAAGCTTTCTTT.

CDR3 nucleotides: TGCGCCAGCAGCTTTGAAGGGCCCCTTGAGGGCACTGAAGCTTTCTTT. Encoded protein: CASSFEGPLEGTEAFF. The chain uses TRBV5-1 and TRBJ1-1; D not certain. V gave up 2 bases and J gave up 4 bases, with 18 bases separating them. The CDR3 totals 16 residues. CDR1 SGHRS and CDR2 YFSETQ come from the germline V gene. Together with reference TRBV5-1 and TRBJ1-1, the CDR3 gives the full variable domain: KAGVTQTPRYLIKTRGQQVTLSCSPISGHRSVSWYQQTPGQGLQFLFEYFSETQRNKGNFPGRFSGRQFSNSRSEMNVSTLELGDSALYLCASSFEGPLEGTEAFFGQGTRLTVV.

The chain couples TRBV29-1 to TRBJ2-2; D is perhaps TRBD1 (5 bases). With 7 bases removed from V and 2 bases from J, the gap between germline ends came to 11 bases. CDR1 and CDR2 (germline): SQVTM, ANQGSEA. This CDR3 contains 13 residues. The CDR3 loop is CSASDRNTGELFF. The CDR3 bases are TGCAGCGCCTCTGACAGAAACACCGGGGAGCTGTTTTTT.

V is TRBV5-1 and J is TRBJ2-7; 10 bases match TRBD2. In germline, CDR1 is SGHRS, CDR2 YFSETQ. The J segment lost 3 bases and the V segment lost 4 bases, leaving 7 bases of the junction unmatched. CDR3 size: 15 residues. The CDR3 nucleotides read TGCGCCAGCAGCGTAGCGGGAGGCGACGGCTACGAGCAGTACTTC. Translated: CASSVAGGDGYEQYF.

This chain connects TRBV9 to TRBJ1-1, with 7 bases aligning to TRBD1. The CDR3 runs to 14 residues. V gave up 3 bases and J gave up 7 bases; unmatched junction bases: 9. Germline V lookup: CDR1 SGDLS, CDR2 YYNGEE. The CDR3 DNA reads as TGTGCCAGCAGCGCTCTCAGGGGGTCGGGTGAAGCTTTCTTT. This translates into CASSALRGSGEAFF.

The chain combines TRBV5-1 with TRBJ2-1; D gene ambiguous. The germline V gene has CDR1 SGHRS and CDR2 YFSETQ. Trimming pared 2 bases from V and 8 bases from J, leaving 20 bases between. This CDR3 is 16 amino acids long. Here the CDR3 DNA reads TGCGCCAGCAGCTTATGGGGTGGCCGTAGGGTGGATGAGCAGTTCTTC. This encodes CASSLWGGRRVDEQFF.

CDR3 loop: CASSEGRADTGELFF. In nucleotides, the CDR3 is TGTGCCAGCAGTGAAGGCAGGGCTGACACCGGGGAGCTGTTTTTT. This chain joins TRBV2 and TRBJ2-2; tentative D call: TRBD1 (5 bases). The V end was cut by 1 base, the J end by 3 bases, with 9 bases between. CDR1 SNHLY and CDR2 FYNNEI come from the germline V gene. This CDR3 spans 15 amino acids.

The J gene is TRBJ1-3, the V gene TRBV19; unclear D gene. The CDR3 length is 13 residues. The V end lost 5 bases, the J end lost 3 bases, and 8 bases lay between the germline ends. The germline V gene has CDR1 LNHDA and CDR2 SQIVND (reference sequence). For the CDR3, the DNA is TGTGCCAGTAGTGAGGGAGGTGGAAACACCATATATTTT. Its protein product is CASSEGGGNTIYF.

The chain uses TRBV11-2 and TRBJ2-7, with D perhaps TRBD1 (7 bases). The V gene lost 8 bases and the J gene lost 7 bases, with 15 bases spanning the gap. Germline assignment: CDR1 SGHAT and CDR2 FQNNGV. There are 12 residues in the CDR3. The CDR3 nucleotides read TGTGCCAGCGCCAGGGGGGAATTTGAGCAGTACTTC. This encodes CASARGEFEQYF.

The chain employs TRBV5-1 and TRBJ1-1, with D unclear. Germline CDR1 SGHRS, CDR2 YFSETQ. The V and J ends lost 1 base and 5 bases respectively, with 6 bases between them. The CDR3 extends over 12 amino acids. The CDR3 loop reads CASSLSGTEAFF. CDR3 in DNA: TGCGCCAGCAGCTTGTCGGGTACTGAAGCTTTCTTT.